This T cell receptor (beta chain) was sequenced in a study of blood T cell repertoires in COVID-19 (dated by TCRdb to 2020 to 2021). Study-wide context: The collaborator samples originated in the United States, Italy and Spain and spanned the acute and convalescent phases of COVID-19. HLA class I and class II types, where available, came from metadata supplied by the sample provider rather than from assay-based typing. The prospective study material was composed of cDNA or gDNA derived from T cells, B-cell-depleted T cells, or PBMCs. The dataset comprised deeply sampled blood TCRbeta repertoires from subjects exposed to, actively infected with, or recovered from COVID-19. The repertoires were released in a freely available public database meant as a resource for research on the immune response to SARS-CoV-2. A de-identified subject ID, COVID-19 status, age in years and sex were almost always included in the sample metadata. Samples came from the ongoing ImmuneRACE study (first 160 participants) plus 1,254 subjects from 6 global collaborators. Results the study describes overall, beyond this receptor: Clinical and demographic metadata were provided uncurated, with the amount varying by source and participant.

The collaborating institutions used their own protocols to collect whole blood in K2EDTA tubes. Collaborator samples were shipped for TCRbeta analysis as frozen whole blood, isolated PBMCs, or DNA extracted from either sample type. TCRbeta CDR3 regions were amplified from genomic DNA by means of the immunoSEQ Assay, a bias-controlled multiplex PCR. Concerning the study's data processing: The number of nucleated cells in each sample was estimated by amplification of reference gene primers within the assay. To quantify the absolute abundance of each unique TCRbeta CDR3 rearrangement, sequence reads were collapsed and filtered. Productive Simpson clonality was computed per sample as the square root of Simpson's diversity index over productive rearrangements. TCRdb took this table from immuneACCESS and kept in-frame rearrangements with V and J called. Such tables lack part of the clones; where checked against another copy, unresolved V genes explain under half of the gap, and the rest is unexplained. For V, J and clone size, that table is used; D and trimming come from the DNA. A total of about 80,000 clones appear in this sample, 60% to 85% of them only once. Less than 20% of the sample comes from the top ten.

As for this clone: Its antigen is unknown. No base quality values were provided; no much bigger clone lies one nucleotide off.

In the germline V gene (reference sequence), CDR1 corresponds to SEHNR and CDR2 to FQNEAQ. Including cysteine and phenylalanine, the CDR3 has 15 amino acids. Only the CDR3 part of the read is kept: 45 bases, read in frame from the first base. The junction carries 19 bases between V and J, which are trimmed by 5 bases and 6 bases respectively. The V gene is TRBV7-9 and the J gene is TRBJ1-2; perhaps TRBD1 is the D gene, with 6 bases matching. The sequence was collected from a human donor in a cohort sampled during active COVID-19. Sequenced input: peripheral blood. The DNA sequence reads TGTGCCAGCAGCCCATCGACAGGATTTGGGGATGGCTACACCTTC. It translates as CASSPSTGFGDGYTF. Outside the CDR3, residues come from the reference TRBV7-9 and TRBJ1-2 proteins, so the full variable domain is: DTGVSQNPRHKITKRGQNVTFRCDPISEHNRLYWYRQTLGQGPEFLTYFQNEAQLEKSRLLSDRFSAERPKGSFSTLEIQRTEQGDSAMYLCASSPSTGFGDGYTFGSGTRLTVV.